Below, 13 T cell receptor beta chains from the same sample are listed, as sequenced in a study of CD8 T cells in ankylosing spondylitis. TCRdb processed the 5' RACE reads anew with MiXCR; each CDR3 protein has one entry. Here the sample spans about 150,000 distinct CDR3 sequences, roughly 44% being singletons. Sequenced input: synovial fluid, either unsorted or a sorted T cell fraction (not recorded which). The source is a male donor with ankylosing spondylitis.

V gene TRBV6-2 or TRBV6-3 combines with J gene TRBJ2-1; 7 bases are shared with TRBD1. This CDR3 is built from 18 residues. From germline, CDR1 is MNHEY and CDR2 SVGEGT. J was trimmed by 1 base and V by 2 bases; bases with no gene match: 11. The CDR3 spells CASSYPPGGWVSYNEQFF. CDR3 nucleotide sequence: TGTGCCAGCAGTTACCCGCCAGGGGGATGGGTGTCCTACAATGAGCAGTTCTTC.

The rearrangement joins TRBV4-2 to TRBJ1-1; 10 bases are a match to TRBD1. CDR3 length: 15 amino acids. V was pared by 6 bases and J by 6 bases, with 10 bases of the junction left unmatched. CDR1 and CDR2 (germline): LGHNA, YNFKEQ. This chain's CDR3 is CASRGLDRGSAEAFF. CDR3 nucleotides: TGTGCCAGCAGGGGATTGGACAGGGGGAGTGCTGAAGCTTTCTTT.

This rearrangement joins TRBV18 to TRBJ1-3; D is undetermined. The CDR3 consists of 12 residues. From germline, CDR1 is KGHSH and CDR2 LQKENI. V shed 3 bases and J shed 2 bases, with 2 bases lying between them. CDR3: CASSPPGNTIYF. CDR3 bases: TGTGCCAGCTCACCGCCTGGAAACACCATATATTTT.

This clonotype has ten or more counts. This chain joins TRBV28 and TRBJ1-1; TRBD1 might be the D (6 bases). Germline CDR1 MDHEN, CDR2 SYDVKM. The CDR3 extends over 15 amino acids. The V gene lost 0 bases and the J gene lost 3 bases, with 11 bases spanning the gap. CDR3 DNA sequence: TGTGCCAGCAGTTTATGGGGGGCCGGAGACACTGAAGCTTTCTTT. Translating it yields CASSLWGAGDTEAFF.

V gene TRBV6-5 combines with J gene TRBJ2-1; unclear D gene. The length of the CDR3 is 14 residues. Germline V gives CDR1 MNHEY, CDR2 SVGAGI. V lost 8 bases and J lost 2, with 13 bases in between. CDR3 DNA: TGTGCCAGCGGTTCAGGTTTTCCCTACAATGAGCAGTTCTTC. Amino acid sequence: CASGSGFPYNEQFF.

The rearrangement links TRBV28 to TRBJ2-5; TRBD1 agrees at 8 bases. CDR1 is MDHEN, CDR2 SYDVKM, per germline. The CDR3 has 12 residues. Trimming at V came to 7 bases and at J to 4 bases, leaving 2 bases not matched to a gene. The CDR3 nucleotides read TGTGCCAGCAACAGGGGGACAGAGACCCAGTACTTC. Encoded protein: CASNRGTETQYF. The entire variable domain, with the rest obtained from reference TRBV28 and TRBJ2-5, is as follows: DVKVTQSSRYLVKRTGEKVFLECVQDMDHENMFWYRQDPGLGLRLIYFSYDVKMKEKGDIPEGYSVSREKKERFSLILESASTNQTSMYLCASNRGTETQYFGPGTRLLVL.

This clonotype was counted between two and nine times. This chain connects TRBV29-1 to TRBJ2-2; D not certain. Trimming removed 2 bases from V and 5 bases from J, with 6 bases in between. CDR3 length equals 12 residues. CDR1 and CDR2 (germline): SQVTM, ANQGSEA. The CDR3 nucleotides are TGCAGCGTTGAAATGTGGACCGGGGAGCTGTTTTTT. It codes for CSVEMWTGELFF.

V gene TRBV13 combines with J gene TRBJ1-1; unclear D gene. CDR1 and CDR2 from the germline V gene are PRHDT and FYEKMQ (reference sequence). The CDR3 totals 12 residues. V lost 3 bases to trimming and J lost 12 bases, with 14 bases between them. CDR3 sequence: CASSLWRRGSFF. CDR3 nucleotide sequence: TGTGCCAGCAGCTTGTGGCGTCGAGGGTCTTTCTTT.

The chain joins TRBV6-2 or TRBV6-3 to TRBJ1-6, with D uncertain. The germline V gene has CDR1 MNHEY and CDR2 SVGEGT. Between the trimmed V and J ends, which lost 2 bases and 9 bases, there was a span of 11 bases. This CDR3 region has 14 residues. The DNA of the CDR3 is TGTGCCAGCAGTTACATCCCTTTGACTTCACCCCTCCACTTT. It yields the protein CASSYIPLTSPLHF.

This clonotype was counted ten times or more. The V and J genes are TRBV20-1 and TRBJ2-7, with 10 positions matching TRBD2. V dropped 2 bases and J dropped 3; count of bases not matched to a gene: 4. CDR1 and CDR2 (germline): DFQATT, SNEGSKA (reference sequence). The CDR3 has 14 amino acids. The CDR3 nucleotides read TGCAGTGCTAGACCACTAGCGGGGTTCTACGAGCAGTACTTC. It codes for CSARPLAGFYEQYF.

This clonotype has more than one count but fewer than ten. The chain joins TRBV18 to TRBJ1-1; no definite D call. CDR1 and CDR2 (germline): KGHSH, LQKENI. The CDR3 covers 16 residues. V shed 3 bases and J shed 6 bases, with 20 bases lying between them. The CDR3 coding sequence is TGTGCCAGCTCACCTCTTGAGGGCGATCGGTGGGCTGAAGCTTTCTTT. Translation gives CASSPLEGDRWAEAFF.

CDR3 region: CASRAGTYNEQFF. CDR3 DNA sequence: TGTGCCAGCAGAGCGGGAACCTACAATGAGCAGTTCTTC. V and J are TRBV6-1 and TRBJ2-1; 7 bases align to TRBD2. The CDR3 contains 13 residues. With V trimmed by 6 bases and J by 2 bases, 1 base remained unmatched. Germline assignment: CDR1 MNHNS and CDR2 SASEGT.

In its sample, this clonotype was seen a few times. The J gene is TRBJ2-2, the V gene TRBV5-1, with TRBD2 matching 7 bases. The CDR3 sequence is 17 residues long. The J segment lost 6 bases and the V segment lost 0 bases, leaving 11 bases of the junction unmatched. Per the germline V gene, CDR1 is SGHRS and CDR2 is YFSETQ. CDR3 sequence reads: CASSLVSAGDWAGELFF. The CDR3 DNA sequence: TGCGCCAGCAGCTTGGTATCGGCGGGAGATTGGGCCGGGGAGCTGTTTTTT.